The rows below give T cell receptor beta chains drawn from one sample of a study of cytomegalovirus exposure and HLA in healthy donors. Sequencing was performed with immunoSEQ multiplex PCR; in TCRdb, only in-frame clones are kept and a portion is missing. The sample consists of about 110,000 clones, roughly 88% of them appearing once. Material for sequencing was PBMCs. These receptors all come from a woman aged 30 to 39 in good health and CMV-seropositive. Each CDR3 is given with its conserved first and last residue. A D gene is named only where the DNA matches it firmly. Not all rows give a size; the values are once, few, many and, for expanded clones, a class.

J | D | size | V | DNA | CDR3
TRBJ2-7 | TRBD2 | once | TRBV11-2 | TGTGCCAGCAGCTTAGATCCGGGGCTAGCGGGAACCTACGAGCAGTACTTC | CASSLDPGLAGTYEQYF
TRBJ2-1 | NA | NA | TRBV13 | TGTGCCAGCTCGGCCAGGGTCTACAATGAGCAGTTCTTC | CASSARVYNEQFF
TRBJ1-2 | NA | NA | TRBV29-1 | TGCAGCGTTGTAGGGAGATCTAACTATGGCTACACCTTC | CSVVGRSNYGYTF
TRBJ2-7 | TRBD2 | NA | TRBV18 | TGTGCCAGCTCTATCCTAGCGGGAGCTATTAGCTCCTACGAGCAGTACTTC | CASSILAGAISSYEQYF
TRBJ2-7 | TRBD1 | NA | TRBV6-1 | TGTGCCAGCATTGGACAGGGTTATCCCTACGAGCAGTACTTC | CASIGQGYPYEQYF
TRBJ2-1 | TRBD1 | NA | TRBV7-3 | TGTGCCAGCAGCGGGACAGCCTACAATGAGCAGTTCTTC | CASSGTAYNEQFF
TRBJ2-1 | TRBD2 | NA | TRBV30 | TGTGCCTGGAGAACTAGCGGGAGCGTGAATGAGCAGTTCTTC | CAWRTSGSVNEQFF
TRBJ1-4 | TRBD1 | NA | TRBV30 | TGTGCCTGGAGCCGACAGGGTAATGAAAAACTGTTTTTT | CAWSRQGNEKLFF
TRBJ1-5 | TRBD1 | NA | TRBV6-1 | TGTGCCACCCAATCGATGACAGGGCTAAATCAGCCCCAGCATTTT | CATQSMTGLNQPQHF
TRBJ1-2 | NA | NA | TRBV28 | TGTGCCAGCAGCCCGGGACAACTCCTCTACTATGGCTACACCTTC | CASSPGQLLYYGYTF
TRBJ1-1 | TRBD1 | once | TRBV5-4 | TGTGCCAGCAGCCCCCGGGACAGGGGGCCCACTGAAGCTTTCTTT | CASSPRDRGPTEAFF
TRBJ2-1 | TRBD2 | NA | TRBV27 | TGTGCCAGCAGTAATCGGCGGGAGGGGACCTACAATGAGCAGTTCTTC | CASSNRREGTYNEQFF
TRBJ2-1 | TRBD2 | NA | TRBV13 | TGTGCCAGCAGCACTAGCGGCAATGAGCAGTTCTTC | CASSTSGNEQFF
TRBJ1-6 | TRBD1 | NA | TRBV10-3 | TGTGCCATCAGCTTGACAGGGGGTCTTAATAATTCACCCCTCCACTTT | CAISLTGGLNNSPLHF
TRBJ2-5 | TRBD2 | NA | TRBV13 | TGTGCCAGCAGCTCCCGTTTGGGCGGGGGGCACCAAGAGACCCAGTACTTC | CASSSRLGGGHQETQYF
TRBJ2-5 | TRBD1 | NA | TRBV6-6 | TGTGCCAGCAGTCCAGGACAGGGCCCGACCCAGTACTTC | CASSPGQGPTQYF
TRBJ2-3 | NA | NA | TRBV4-2 | TGTGCCAGCAGCCAAGTACAGTCCCCAGATACGCAGTATTTT | CASSQVQSPDTQYF
TRBJ2-1 | TRBD2 | NA | TRBV18 | TGTGCCAGCTCACCACCCTTGGGGGGGTACAATGAGCAGTTCTTC | CASSPPLGGYNEQFF
TRBJ1-2 | NA | NA | TRBV6-5 | TGTGCCAGCAGTCGGACAGCTAACTATGGCTACACCTTC | CASSRTANYGYTF
TRBJ2-7 | NA | once | TRBV7-6 | TGTGCCAGCAGCTCCCGACAGAACGAGCAGTACTTC | CASSSRQNEQYF
TRBJ1-5 | NA | NA | TRBV30 | TGTGCCTGGAGTAAGGCGGGGCGCAATCAGCCCCAGCATTTT | CAWSKAGRNQPQHF
TRBJ1-3 | TRBD1 | NA | TRBV18 | TGTGCCAGCTCACCAGTCCCCCCCGGACAGGGGGCTGGAAACACCATATATTTT | CASSPVPPGQGAGNTIYF
TRBJ1-5 | TRBD1 | NA | TRBV4-3 | TGCGCCAGCAGCCGAGAACTGACAGGGGGCAATCAGCCCCAGCATTTT | CASSRELTGGNQPQHF
TRBJ2-5 | TRBD2 | few | TRBV9 | TGTGCCAGCAGCGTAGGGAGGACTAGCGGGACCGGGGCGCTTGAGACCCAGTACTTC | CASSVGRTSGTGALETQYF
TRBJ1-2 | NA | NA | TRBV5-4 | TGTGCCAGCAGCTTGGCACCCTCCCCAGCTAACTATGGCTACACCTTC | CASSLAPSPANYGYTF
TRBJ1-1 | NA | once | TRBV19 | TGTGCCAGTAGTATTCCTATCGGGGTTATCTCTGAAGCTTTCTTT | CASSIPIGVISEAFF
TRBJ1-3 | NA | NA | TRBV15 | TGTGCCACCAGCAGAAACTTCCTGAGCTCTGGAAACACCATATATTTT | CATSRNFLSSGNTIYF
TRBJ2-5 | NA | NA | TRBV5-5 | TGTGCCAGCAGCTTGGTCAGCCAAGAGACCCAGTACTTC | CASSLVSQETQYF
TRBJ2-7 | TRBD2 | NA | TRBV7-2 | TGTGCCAGCAGCCTAGACATAGCGGGAATTTACGAGCAGTACTTC | CASSLDIAGIYEQYF
TRBJ2-3 | NA | NA | TRBV7-2 | TGTGCCAGCAGCTTAGAGCCAGCGGGTAGCACAGATACGCAGTATTTT | CASSLEPAGSTDTQYF
TRBJ2-7 | TRBD2 | NA | TRBV11-2 | TGTGCCAGCAGCTTATTCGGCCCCGGAGCGGGAGACTACGAGCAGTACTTC | CASSLFGPGAGDYEQYF
TRBJ2-1 | TRBD2 | NA | TRBV6-6 | TGTGCCAGCAGTACATCGACTAGCGGGTATGAGCAGTTCTTC | CASSTSTSGYEQFF
TRBJ1-2 | TRBD1 | NA | TRBV19 | TGTGCCAGTAGTCCCGGGACAGGGAACAACAGGGGCTATGGCTACACCTTC | CASSPGTGNNRGYGYTF
TRBJ2-2 | TRBD2 | once | TRBV25-1 | TGTGCCAGCAGTGAATTCACGTCTAGCGGGAGGTCCGGGGAGCTGTTTTTT | CASSEFTSSGRSGELFF
TRBJ2-2 | NA | NA | TRBV6-4 | TGTGCCAGCAGTGCGGGTCCCAACACCGGGGAGCTGTTTTTT | CASSAGPNTGELFF
TRBJ2-5 | NA | NA | TRBV27 | TGTGCCAGCAGTTTTGGGTACAGCCAAGAGACCCAGTACTTC | CASSFGYSQETQYF
TRBJ2-7 | TRBD2 | NA | TRBV7-8 | TGTGCCAGCAGCTTGGGACTAGCGGGGAGCTCCTACGAGCAGTACTTC | CASSLGLAGSSYEQYF